Below, 10 T cell receptor beta chains from the same sample are listed, as sequenced in a study of blood T cell repertoires in COVID-19. Data came from immunoSEQ multiplex PCR; TCRdb stores just in-frame clones and leaves some out. The table includes roughly 100,000 clones, 70% to 90% detected once. Sequenced input: peripheral blood. The origin of the receptors is a man aged 50-59 years with active COVID-19.

The chain uses TRBV5-6 and TRBJ2-2, with 8 bases identical to TRBD1. The ends lost 4 bases at V and 6 bases at J; junction bases unmatched: 14. The CDR3 has 17 residues. CDR1 and CDR2 (germline): SGHDT, YYEEEE. CDR3 nucleotides: TGTGCCAGCAGCCCGGAGGGTGACAGGGGCAGGTCCGGGGAGCTGTTTTTT. Protein product: CASSPEGDRGRSGELFF.

V usage is TRBV5-6 and J usage is TRBJ2-2, with 8 nucleotides matching TRBD1. V gave up 0 bases and J gave up 5 bases; unmatched junction bases: 0. Germline CDR1 SGHDT, CDR2 YYEEEE. This CDR3 is built from 14 residues. The CDR3 is CASSLGTGTGELFF. CDR3 coding DNA: TGTGCCAGCAGCTTGGGGACAGGGACCGGGGAGCTGTTTTTT.

The rearrangement uses TRBV2 and TRBJ2-3, with D tentatively TRBD2 (5 bases). This CDR3 has 20 residues. Trimming removed 6 bases from V and 0 bases from J, with 28 bases in between. CDR1 and CDR2 (germline): SNHLY, FYNNEI. CDR3 protein: CASSETSGGGGLLSTDTQYF. The CDR3 DNA sequence: TGTGCCAGCAGCGAGACAAGTGGAGGAGGCGGTTTACTAAGCACAGATACGCAGTATTTT.

The chain couples TRBV19 to TRBJ2-2; 7 bases map to TRBD1. Unmatched junction bases numbered 17, after V lost 5 bases and J lost 5 bases. The CDR3 spans 18 residues. CDR1 is LNHDA, CDR2 SQIVND, per germline (reference sequence). CDR3 DNA: TGTGCCAGTAGTCCATCGTTAACTGGGACAGCCCGGACCGGGGAGCTGTTTTTT. This codes for CASSPSLTGTARTGELFF.

The rearrangement uses TRBV11-2 and TRBJ1-2, with 11 bases lining up with TRBD1. CDR3 length equals 14 residues. J was trimmed by 8 bases and V by 7 bases; bases with no gene match: 9. CDR1 and CDR2 (germline): SGHAT, FQNNGV. The CDR3 sequence is CASNMDRGRQGYTF. As DNA, the CDR3 is TGTGCCAGCAACATGGACAGGGGGCGTCAAGGCTACACCTTC.

Here the CDR3 reads CASSPTFGQGVQYF. CDR3 DNA sequence: TGCGCCAGCAGCCCCACCTTCGGACAGGGAGTGCAGTACTTC. The chain uses TRBV5-1 and TRBJ2-7; TRBD1 aligns across 8 bases. The CDR3 is 14 amino acids. Losses at the gene ends were 4 bases for V and 9 bases for J; bases not matched to a gene: 12. CDR1 SGHRS and CDR2 YFSETQ come from the germline V gene.

The chain couples TRBV13 to TRBJ2-5; D might be TRBD2 (5 bases). Germline V gene lookup returns CDR1 PRHDT and CDR2 FYEKMQ (reference sequence). The V and J ends lost 3 bases and 5 bases respectively, with 10 bases between them. This CDR3 region has 13 residues. This chain's CDR3 is CASSFLEEETQYF. The CDR3 region has the DNA TGTGCCAGCAGCTTCTTGGAGGAGGAGACCCAGTACTTC.

J is TRBJ1-6 and V is TRBV5-4, with 8 bases identical to TRBD1. Germline V gives CDR1 SGHNT, CDR2 YYREEE (reference sequence). Trimming cost V 2 bases and J 9 bases; bases outside gene matches: 7. This CDR3 region has 15 residues. CDR3 DNA: TGTGCCAGCAGCTTTGGACAGGGCCTCCTTTCACCCCTCCACTTT. Protein product: CASSFGQGLLSPLHF.

V and J are TRBV24-1 and TRBJ2-3; 16 bases are shared with TRBD2. Trimming at V came to 5 bases and at J to 6 bases, leaving 10 bases not matched to a gene. The CDR3 is made up of 18 amino acids. Germline-derived CDR1 and CDR2 are KGHDR and SFDVKD. CDR3 nucleotide sequence: TGTGCCACCAGTGGGGCGGGACTAGCGGGGGGGCCACCGGATACGCAGTATTTT. This sequence encodes CATSGAGLAGGPPDTQYF.

The chain combines TRBV7-9 with TRBJ1-3; a possible D gene is TRBD1 (6 bases). Trimming removed 1 base from V and 5 bases from J, with 9 bases in between. Germline V gene lookup returns CDR1 SEHNR and CDR2 FQNEAQ (reference sequence). The CDR3 is made up of 14 amino acids. The CDR3 nucleotides are TGTGCCAGCAGCTTAGTAACAGGGCGAAACACCATATATTTT. This codes for CASSLVTGRNTIYF.